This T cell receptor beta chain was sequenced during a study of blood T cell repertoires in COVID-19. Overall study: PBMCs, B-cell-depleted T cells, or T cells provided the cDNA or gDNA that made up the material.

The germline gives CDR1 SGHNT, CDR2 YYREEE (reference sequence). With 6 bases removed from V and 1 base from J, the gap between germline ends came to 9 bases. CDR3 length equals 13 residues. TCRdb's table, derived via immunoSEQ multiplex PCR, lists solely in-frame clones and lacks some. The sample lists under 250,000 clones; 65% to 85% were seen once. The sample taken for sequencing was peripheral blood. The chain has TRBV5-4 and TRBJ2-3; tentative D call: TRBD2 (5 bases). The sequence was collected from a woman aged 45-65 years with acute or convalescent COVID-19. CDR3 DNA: TGTGCCAGCAATCTAGCTGGCACAGATACGCAGTATTTT. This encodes CASNLAGTDTQYF.